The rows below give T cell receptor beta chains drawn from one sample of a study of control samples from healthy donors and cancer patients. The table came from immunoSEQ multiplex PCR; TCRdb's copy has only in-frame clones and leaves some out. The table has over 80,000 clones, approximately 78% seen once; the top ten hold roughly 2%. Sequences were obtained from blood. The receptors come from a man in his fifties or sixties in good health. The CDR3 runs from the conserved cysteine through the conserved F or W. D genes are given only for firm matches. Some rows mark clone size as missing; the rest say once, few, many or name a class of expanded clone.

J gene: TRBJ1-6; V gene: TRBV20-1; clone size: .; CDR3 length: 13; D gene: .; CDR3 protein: CSASGGYNSPLHF; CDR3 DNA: TGCAGTGCTAGTGGGGGATATAATTCACCCCTCCACTTT
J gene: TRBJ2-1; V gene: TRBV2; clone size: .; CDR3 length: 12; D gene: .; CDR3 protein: CAISENYNEQFF; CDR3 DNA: TGTGCCATCTCAGAGAACTACAATGAGCAGTTCTTC
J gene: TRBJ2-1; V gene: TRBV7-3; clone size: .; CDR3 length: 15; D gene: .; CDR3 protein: CASSLDHGLYNEQFF; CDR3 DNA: TGTGCCAGCAGCTTAGATCACGGATTATACAATGAGCAGTTCTTC
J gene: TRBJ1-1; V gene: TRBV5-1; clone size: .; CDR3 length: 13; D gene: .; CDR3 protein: CASSLAGGSEAFF; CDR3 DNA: TGCGCCAGCAGCTTGGCGGGGGGCTCTGAAGCTTTCTTT
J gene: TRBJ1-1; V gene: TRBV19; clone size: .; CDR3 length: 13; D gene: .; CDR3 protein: CASSYGQADEAFF; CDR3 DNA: TGTGCCAGTAGCTACGGACAAGCCGATGAAGCTTTCTTT
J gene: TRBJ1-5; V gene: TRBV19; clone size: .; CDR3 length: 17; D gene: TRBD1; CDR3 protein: CASSISVSGQGVQPQHF; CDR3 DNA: TGTGCCAGTAGTATTTCCGTCTCGGGACAGGGGGTTCAGCCCCAGCATTTT
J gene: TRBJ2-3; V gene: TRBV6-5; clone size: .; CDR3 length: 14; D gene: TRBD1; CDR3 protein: CASSRQGGTDTQYF; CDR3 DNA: TGTGCCAGCAGCCGACAGGGTGGGACAGATACGCAGTATTTT
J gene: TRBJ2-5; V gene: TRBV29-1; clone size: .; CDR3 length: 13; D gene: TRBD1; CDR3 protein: CSVIPTGLETQYF; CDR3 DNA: TGCAGCGTTATCCCGACAGGGCTGGAGACCCAGTACTTC
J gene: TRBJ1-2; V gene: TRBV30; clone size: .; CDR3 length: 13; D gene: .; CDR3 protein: CAWSRGDTDGYTF; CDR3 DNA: TGTGCCTGGAGTCGGGGGGACACCGATGGCTACACCTTC
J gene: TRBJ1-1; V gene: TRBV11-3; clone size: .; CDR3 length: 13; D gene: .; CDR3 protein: CASSFRRNTEAFF; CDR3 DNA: TGTGCCAGCAGCTTTAGGCGGAACACTGAAGCTTTCTTT
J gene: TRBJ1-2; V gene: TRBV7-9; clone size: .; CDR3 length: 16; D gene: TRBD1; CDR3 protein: CVSSLDGTGLPLGYTF; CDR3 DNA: TGTGTCAGCAGCTTAGACGGGACAGGGCTCCCTCTAGGCTACACCTTC
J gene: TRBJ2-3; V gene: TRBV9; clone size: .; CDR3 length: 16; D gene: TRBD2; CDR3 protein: CASSVGLAGAGDTQYF; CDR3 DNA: TGTGCCAGCAGCGTAGGTCTAGCGGGGGCCGGAGATACGCAGTATTTT
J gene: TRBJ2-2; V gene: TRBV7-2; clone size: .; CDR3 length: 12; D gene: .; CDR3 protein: CASSSYTGELFF; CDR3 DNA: TGTGCCAGCAGCTCATACACCGGGGAGCTGTTTTTT
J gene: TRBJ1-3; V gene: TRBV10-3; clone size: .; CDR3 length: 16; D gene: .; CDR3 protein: CAISESEGGRGNTIYF; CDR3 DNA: TGTGCCATCAGTGAGTCGGAAGGGGGTCGAGGAAACACCATATATTTT
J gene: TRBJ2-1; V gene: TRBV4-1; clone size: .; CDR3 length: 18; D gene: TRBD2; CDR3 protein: CASSQELAGSISYNEQFF; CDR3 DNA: TGCGCCAGCAGCCAAGAACTAGCGGGATCCATCTCCTACAATGAGCAGTTCTTC
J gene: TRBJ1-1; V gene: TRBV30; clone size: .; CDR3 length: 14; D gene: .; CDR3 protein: CAWTFGGVNTEAFF; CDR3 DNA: TGTGCCTGGACATTCGGAGGGGTGAACACTGAAGCTTTCTTT
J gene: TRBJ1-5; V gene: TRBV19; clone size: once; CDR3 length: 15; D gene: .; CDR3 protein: CASRGTGNSNQPQHF; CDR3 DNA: TGTGCCAGTAGGGGGACGGGAAATAGCAATCAGCCCCAGCATTTT
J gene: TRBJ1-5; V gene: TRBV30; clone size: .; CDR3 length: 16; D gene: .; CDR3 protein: CAWSYRGQLFNQPQHF; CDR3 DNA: TGTGCCTGGAGCTACCGAGGACAGCTCTTTAATCAGCCCCAGCATTTT
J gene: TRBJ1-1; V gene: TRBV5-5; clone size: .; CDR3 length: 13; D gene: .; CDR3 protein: CASSTHPGLEAFF; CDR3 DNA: TGTGCCAGCAGCACCCATCCGGGACTGGAAGCTTTCTTT
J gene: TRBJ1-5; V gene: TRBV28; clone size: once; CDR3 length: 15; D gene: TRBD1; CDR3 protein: CASSRDRGRSQPQHF; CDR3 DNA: TGTGCCAGCAGTCGGGACAGGGGGCGCAGTCAGCCCCAGCATTTT
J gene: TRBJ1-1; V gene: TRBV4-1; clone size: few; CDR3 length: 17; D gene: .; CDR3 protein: CASSQGGLGTMNTEAFF; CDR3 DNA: TGCGCCAGCAGCCAAGGGGGGTTGGGGACGATGAACACTGAAGCTTTCTTT
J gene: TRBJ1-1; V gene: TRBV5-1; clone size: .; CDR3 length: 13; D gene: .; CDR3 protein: CASGRDRNTEAFF; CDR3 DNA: TGCGCCAGCGGCAGGGATAGGAACACTGAAGCTTTCTTT
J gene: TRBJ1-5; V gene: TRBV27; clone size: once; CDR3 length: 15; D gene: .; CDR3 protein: CASSHQGRVNQPQHF; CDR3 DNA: TGTGCCAGCAGTCATCAGGGAAGGGTCAATCAGCCCCAGCATTTT
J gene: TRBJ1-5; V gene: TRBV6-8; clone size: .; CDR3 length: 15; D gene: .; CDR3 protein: CASSPPAAWGQPQHF; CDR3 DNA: TGTGCCAGCAGCCCTCCGGCCGCATGGGGTCAGCCCCAGCATTTT
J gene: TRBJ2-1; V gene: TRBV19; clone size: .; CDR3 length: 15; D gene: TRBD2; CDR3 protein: CASSPPPGGNNEQFF; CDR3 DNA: TGTGCCAGTAGTCCCCCACCGGGGGGAAACAATGAGCAGTTCTTC
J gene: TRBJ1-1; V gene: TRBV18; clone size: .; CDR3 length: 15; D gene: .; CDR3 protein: CASSPSDGLNTEAFF; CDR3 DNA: TGTGCCAGCTCACCTTCAGACGGTTTGAACACTGAAGCTTTCTTT
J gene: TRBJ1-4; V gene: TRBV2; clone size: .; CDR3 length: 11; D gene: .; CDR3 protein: CASSDWEKLFF; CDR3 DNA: TGTGCCAGCAGTGATTGGGAAAAACTGTTTTTT
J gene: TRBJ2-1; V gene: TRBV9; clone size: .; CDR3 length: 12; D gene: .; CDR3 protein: CASSDTSYEQFF; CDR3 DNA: TGTGCCAGCAGCGATACTAGCTATGAGCAGTTCTTC
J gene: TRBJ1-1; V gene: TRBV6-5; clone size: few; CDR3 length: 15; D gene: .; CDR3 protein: CASSLRVSANTEAFF; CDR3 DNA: TGTGCCAGCAGCCTAAGGGTCAGTGCGAACACTGAAGCTTTCTTT
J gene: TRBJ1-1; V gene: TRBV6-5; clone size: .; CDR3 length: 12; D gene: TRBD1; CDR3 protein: CASNPSRTGTFF; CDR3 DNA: TGTGCCAGCAACCCAAGTAGGACAGGGACTTTCTTT
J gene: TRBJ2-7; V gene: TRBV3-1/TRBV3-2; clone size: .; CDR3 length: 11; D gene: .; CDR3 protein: CASSNLYEQYF; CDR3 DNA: TGTGCCAGCAGCAACTTATACGAGCAGTACTTC
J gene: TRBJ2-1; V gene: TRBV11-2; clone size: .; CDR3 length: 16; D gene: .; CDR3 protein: CASSLGGLSSYNEQFF; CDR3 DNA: TGTGCCAGCAGCTTGGGAGGACTGAGCTCCTACAATGAGCAGTTCTTC
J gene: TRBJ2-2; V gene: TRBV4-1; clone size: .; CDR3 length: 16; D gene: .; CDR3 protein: CASSQGLLGGLGELFF; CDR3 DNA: TGCGCCAGCAGCCAAGGACTCCTTGGGGGGCTTGGGGAGCTGTTTTTT
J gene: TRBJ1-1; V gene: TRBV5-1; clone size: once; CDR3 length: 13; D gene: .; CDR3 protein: CASSFNRETEAFF; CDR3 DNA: TGCGCCAGCAGCTTCAACAGGGAAACAGAAGCTTTCTTT